This T cell receptor (beta chain) derives from a study of blood T cells in healthy people across ages. This clonotype appeared many times. The CDR3 runs to 11 residues. V dropped 2 bases and J dropped 9 bases, with 5 bases sitting between them. It was with a sample-barcoded 5' primer and a J-beta primer mix that a second PCR of roughly 7 to 12 cycles was run. MiXCR, run by TCRdb on the 5' RACE reads, gives a single entry per CDR3 protein. Altogether fewer than 2,000,000 distinct CDR3 sequences are present, about two fifths being singletons, with the ten largest covering under 25%. The sequence derives from a human donor in good health. The rearrangement uses TRBV12-3 or TRBV12-4 and TRBJ2-4; unclear D gene. The sequencing sample was made of blood. The CDR3 spells CASSLNGIQYF. Here the CDR3 DNA reads TGTGCCAGCAGTTTAAATGGCATTCAGTACTTC.